These 6 T cell receptor beta chains share one sample of origin, sequenced in a study of cytomegalovirus exposure and HLA in healthy donors. Researchers ran the PCR with 60 Vbeta and 13 Jbeta primers. The method was immunoSEQ multiplex PCR; TCRdb's version includes in-frame clones alone and lacks a portion of them. The sample has 99,000 or so clones, approximately 79% seen once. The specimen was PBMCs. The origin of the receptors is a man aged 25 to 40 in good health and CMV-seropositive.

The chain links TRBV5-1 to TRBJ2-2, with D possibly TRBD1 on 5 matching bases. V lost 4 bases and J lost 5, with 15 bases in between. The CDR3 runs 15 residues. Germline V lookup: CDR1 SGHRS, CDR2 YFSETQ. As DNA, the CDR3 is TGCGCCAGCAGCCCGGACACTCTAGGGACCGGGGAGCTGTTTTTT. Amino acid sequence: CASSPDTLGTGELFF.

The gene calls are TRBV4-3 and TRBJ1-4, with a tentative D call TRBD1 (6 bases). The V end lost 0 bases, the J end lost 6 bases, and 14 bases lay between the germline ends. Germline V gene data show CDR1 as LGHNA and CDR2 as YSLEER. This CDR3 is 16 amino acids long. This CDR3 reads CASSQESGAGYEKLFF. The CDR3, as DNA: TGCGCCAGCAGCCAAGAATCAGGGGCAGGGTATGAAAAACTGTTTTTT.

This clone was detected only once. The V call is TRBV2, the J call TRBJ2-2; D is uncertain. Trimming removed 6 bases from V and 0 bases from J, with 8 bases in between. From germline, CDR1 is SNHLY and CDR2 FYNNEI. The CDR3 runs to 14 residues. CDR3 DNA sequence: TGTGCCAGCAGGGCCGTAACGAACACCGGGGAGCTGTTTTTT. Encoded protein: CASRAVTNTGELFF.

This chain links TRBV5-1 with TRBJ2-7; the D gene is possibly TRBD2 (6 bases). The CDR3 sequence is 14 residues long. Germline CDR1 and CDR2: SGHRS and YFSETQ. V gave up 3 bases and J gave up 3 bases, with 13 bases separating them. CDR3 region: CASSWDGGHYEQYF. The CDR3 DNA reads TGCGCCAGCAGCTGGGACGGAGGGCACTACGAGCAGTACTTC. The full variable domain, completed using reference TRBV5-1 and TRBJ2-7, is KAGVTQTPRYLIKTRGQQVTLSCSPISGHRSVSWYQQTPGQGLQFLFEYFSETQRNKGNFPGRFSGRQFSNSRSEMNVSTLELGDSALYLCASSWDGGHYEQYFGPGTRLTVT.

This clone was seen a single time. The chain employs TRBV27 and TRBJ1-2, with TRBD1 matching over 8 bases. CDR1 is MNHEY, CDR2 SMNVEV, per germline (reference sequence). V lost 3 bases to trimming and J lost 7 bases; unmatched junction nucleotides: 7. The CDR3 sequence is 14 residues long. Written as DNA, the CDR3 is TGTGCCAGCAGTTTCGTCCAGGGGGCTAGTGGCTACACCTTC. Protein sequence: CASSFVQGASGYTF.

Written as DNA, the CDR3 is TGTGCCAGTATAAAAGGGGCTCAAGAGACCCAGTACTTC. It translates to CASIKGAQETQYF. The chain has TRBV19 and TRBJ2-5; TRBD1 might be the D (5 bases). CDR1 is LNHDA and CDR2 is SQIVND in the germline V gene (reference sequence). The CDR3 extends over 13 amino acids. Trimming pared 7 bases from V and 2 bases from J, leaving 11 bases between.